A selection of T cell receptor beta chains follows, all from one sample in a study of T cells in Graves' hyperthyroidism and ophthalmopathy. TCRdb used MiXCR to reprocess the multiplex PCR reads, holding one entry per CDR3 protein. The profile shows hundreds of thousands of distinct CDR3 sequences, around 16% of them singletons. Sequenced sample: blood. The origin of the receptors is a woman aged 30 to 39 with Graves' hyperthyroidism. Each CDR3 is given with its conserved first and last residue. The D gene is left open where the match is weak. The size of a clone is reported for some rows only, either as once, few or many, or as a class for expanded clones.

NA	TRBV5-8	TRBJ2-2	many	TGTGCCAGCAGCCCGGGGACTGTGAACACCGGGGAGCTGTTTTTT	CASSPGTVNTGELFF
NA	TRBV6-6	TRBJ2-5	NA	TGTGCCAGCAGTTACGGACGGGGCTCTGAGACCCAGTACTTC	CASSYGRGSETQYF
TRBD2	TRBV24-1	TRBJ2-1	many	TGTGCCACCAGTGATCGCTGGACTAGCGGGACCAATGAGCAGTTCTTC	CATSDRWTSGTNEQFF
TRBD2	TRBV18	TRBJ2-7	NA	TGTGCCAGCTCCCCGACTAGCCTGATCTACGAGCAGTACTTC	CASSPTSLIYEQYF
NA	TRBV20-1	TRBJ1-5	many	TGCAGTGCTAGAACCAGGGAGTACAGCAATCAGCCCCAGCATTTT	CSARTREYSNQPQHF
TRBD2	TRBV4-3	TRBJ2-1	few	TGCGCCAGCAGCCGGCTACCTCGGACTAGCGGGAGTCGCAATGAGCAGTTCTTC	CASSRLPRTSGSRNEQFF
NA	TRBV30	TRBJ1-2	NA	TGTGCCTGGAGTTTCGGGGGCGGAGATGGCTACACCTTC	CAWSFGGGDGYTF
TRBD1	TRBV19	TRBJ1-4	many	TGTGCCAGTAGCGGAGCCGGGACAGGTGAAAAACTGTTTTTT	CASSGAGTGEKLFF
TRBD1	TRBV2	TRBJ1-4	NA	TGTGCCAGCAGTGAATGGACCGGGACAGGGACGGTAACTAATGAAAAACTGTTTTTT	CASSEWTGTGTVTNEKLFF
TRBD2	TRBV30	TRBJ2-1	many	TGTGCCTGGAGTTCGGCTAGCGGGTACAATGAGCAGTTCTTC	CAWSSASGYNEQFF
TRBD1	TRBV3-1	TRBJ2-7	many	TGTGCCAGCAGCCAGAGGGGACAGAGCCACGAGCAGTACTTC	CASSQRGQSHEQYF
NA	TRBV27	TRBJ2-7	few	TGTGCCAGCAGTTTATCTACTATCTCCTACGAGCAGTACTTC	CASSLSTISYEQYF
TRBD1	TRBV18	TRBJ2-5	many	TGTGCCAGCTCACCACCCGGGACAGGTTACGAGACCCAGTACTTC	CASSPPGTGYETQYF
NA	TRBV15	TRBJ2-7	many	TGTGCCACCAGCAGGGAATACATCTACGAGCAGTACTTC	CATSREYIYEQYF
NA	TRBV11-2	TRBJ2-7	many	TGTGCCAGCAGCATCTACCCGGGCCCCTACGAGCAGTACTTC	CASSIYPGPYEQYF
NA	TRBV6-1	TRBJ1-1	many	TGTGCCAGCAGTGAGAGGGCGTTTTACGCTGAAGCTTTCTTT	CASSERAFYAEAFF
TRBD2	TRBV7-8	TRBJ2-5	many	TGTGCCAGCAGCTTAGTAGCGGGGTTGGGTTTGGAGACCCAGTACTTC	CASSLVAGLGLETQYF
TRBD1	TRBV4-3	TRBJ1-2	NA	TGCGCCAGCGCACAGGGGGATAACTATGGCTACACCTTC	CASAQGDNYGYTF
NA	TRBV12-3/TRBV12-4	TRBJ1-1	few	TGTGCCAGCAGTTTATCCCAAGGGCACACTGAAGCTTTCTTT	CASSLSQGHTEAFF
NA	TRBV24-1	TRBJ2-1	many	TGTGCCACCAGTGGGGTTAGGGGGAACAATGAGCAGTTCTTC	CATSGVRGNNEQFF